One and the same sample provided the 14 T cell receptor beta chains below, sequenced in a study of human T cells and chemical hapten exposure. TCRdb recomputed calls from the RACE reads with MiXCR, one row per CDR3 protein. The repertoire has about 99,000 distinct CDR3 sequences, roughly an eighth of them found once; the top ten carry less than 2.5%. Time point given: patch test 1, 2 weeks after DPC sensitization. Noted treatment: therapeutic diphenylcyclopropenone sensitization with weekly scalp DPC. The sample in question was whole blood, obtained in connection with sensitization to the hapten diphenylcyclopropenone (DPC). These receptors were collected from a woman aged 40 to 50 with alopecia areata. Some clones in this sample may be carry-over from other donors' samples.

This clonotype was detected only a few times. The gene calls are TRBV6-2 or TRBV6-3 and TRBJ2-5; D assignment may be TRBD1 or TRBD2 (5 bases each). Germline values: CDR1 MNHEY, CDR2 SVGEGT. The CDR3 totals 15 residues. Trimming shortened V by 6 bases and J by 7 bases, and 21 bases separated the two germline ends. The CDR3 protein is CASSPGTAAVGTQYF. The CDR3 DNA reads TGTGCCAGCAGCCCAGGGACGGCCGCGGTGGGGACCCAGTACTTC.

This rearrangement joins TRBV6-2 or TRBV6-3 to TRBJ1-5; 8 nucleotides align to TRBD1. The CDR3 has 15 amino acids. V lost 5 bases, J lost 4 bases, and 7 bases stayed unmatched. Per the germline V gene, CDR1 is MNHEY and CDR2 is SVGEGT. CDR3 sequence reads: CASSTRQGWNQPQHF. The CDR3, as DNA: TGTGCCAGCAGTACTCGACAGGGGTGGAATCAGCCCCAGCATTTT.

This clonotype has a handful of counts. The genes are TRBV27 and TRBJ2-7; 7 nucleotides match TRBD1. With V trimmed by 6 bases and J by 6 bases, 8 bases remained unmatched. The CDR3 is 13 amino acids. The germline CDR1 and CDR2 sequences are MNHEY and SMNVEV (reference sequence). The DNA for the CDR3 is TGTGCCAGCAGAGTAGACAGGGCTTCCGAGCAGTACTTC. Amino acids: CASRVDRASEQYF.

The chain uses TRBV29-1 and TRBJ2-1; 13 bases match TRBD2. Trimming removed 6 bases from V and 0 bases from J; junction bases left unmatched: 5. CDR3 length: 16 amino acids. CDR1 is SQVTM, CDR2 ANQGSEA, per germline. CDR3 bases: TGCAGCGTGGGGGGACTAGCGGGATCCTCCTACAATGAGCAGTTCTTC. Amino acids: CSVGGLAGSSYNEQFF.

This clonotype was seen only a few times. This rearrangement joins TRBV5-4 to TRBJ2-7; D is unresolved. V was shortened by 2 bases and J by 1 base, with 13 bases between the two germline ends. Germline CDR1 is SGHNT and CDR2 is YYREEE (reference sequence). The CDR3 runs to 15 residues. The CDR3 DNA reads TGTGCCAGCAGCTTCTCCCCACTCCGTTCCTACGAGCAGTACTTC. Translated, it gives CASSFSPLRSYEQYF.

The gene calls are TRBV28 and TRBJ2-5; 14 positions match TRBD2. Germline V gene sequence: CDR1 MDHEN, CDR2 SYDVKM. This CDR3 comprises 15 residues. The CDR3 coding sequence is TGTGCGAGCGGGCGGACTAGCGGGAGGAAGGAGACCCAGTACTTC. Its translation is CASGRTSGRKETQYF.

This clonotype showed up many times. A junction boundary mismatches the germline segment, possibly from a read error. The CDR3 spells CASREDRGANEQFF. In nucleotides, the CDR3 is TGTGCCAGCAGGGAAGACAGGGGCGCCAATGAGCAGTTCTTC. The genes are TRBV2 and TRBJ2-1; 8 bases are a match to TRBD1. The CDR3 is 14 amino acids. The V gene's germline CDR1 is SNHLY and CDR2 FYNNEI. The variable domain in full, with the rest retrieved from reference TRBV2 and TRBJ2-1, is EPEVTQTPSHQVTQMGQEVILRCVPISNHLYFYWYRQILGQKVEFLVSFYNNEISEKSEIFDDQFSVERPDGSNFTLKIRSTKLEDSAMYFCASREDRGANEQFFGPGTRLTVL.

The rearrangement joins TRBV3-1 to TRBJ1-5; TRBD1 agrees at 7 bases. CDR1 LGHDT and CDR2 YNNKEL come from the germline V gene (reference sequence). The CDR3 loop spans 15 amino acids. V shed 0 bases and J 6 bases; nucleotides not matched to a gene: 5. This CDR3 reads CASSQDVGGRQPQHF. CDR3 bases: TGTGCCAGCAGCCAAGATGTAGGGGGCCGTCAGCCCCAGCATTTT.

This chain joins TRBV28 and TRBJ2-2; a weak D match, TRBD2 (5 bases). This CDR3 has 12 amino acids. Germline V CDR1 and CDR2: MDHEN, SYDVKM. V shed 6 bases and J shed 13 bases, with 15 bases lying between them. DNA of the CDR3: TGTGCCAGCAGCTGGGAGTTGGTGGGGCTGTTTTTT. Its protein product is CASSWELVGLFF.

V usage is TRBV7-2 and J usage is TRBJ2-7; TRBD1 agrees at 7 bases. The CDR3 has 14 residues. Germline assignment: CDR1 SGHTA and CDR2 FQGNSA. Unmatched junction bases numbered 3, after V lost 4 bases and J lost 0 bases. The CDR3: CASSSGQRSYEQYF. CDR3 sequence (DNA): TGTGCCAGCAGCTCGGGACAGCGCTCCTACGAGCAGTACTTC. Filled out from reference TRBV7-2 and TRBJ2-7, the complete variable domain reads GAGVSQSPSNKVTEKGKDVELRCDPISGHTALYWYRQSLGQGLEFLIYFQGNSAPDKSGLPSDRFSAERTGGSVSTLTIQRTQQEDSAVYLCASSSGQRSYEQYFGPGTRLTVT.

This clonotype was detected a few times. V usage is TRBV18 and J usage is TRBJ1-5; no reliable D call. Trimming removed 5 bases from V and 4 bases from J, with 6 bases in between. CDR3 length equals 12 residues. Germline values: CDR1 KGHSH, CDR2 LQKENI. The CDR3 DNA is TGTGCCAGCTCAACCGCGAATCAGCCCCAGCATTTT. Its protein is CASSTANQPQHF.

The chain couples TRBV29-1 to TRBJ2-1; no clear D gene. With 2 bases removed from V and 8 bases from J, the gap between germline ends came to 13 bases. This CDR3 has 13 residues. In germline, CDR1 is SQVTM, CDR2 ANQGSEA. The DNA of the CDR3 is TGCAGCGTTGAACGCCAGGATAATCATGAGCAGTTCTTC. Amino acid sequence: CSVERQDNHEQFF.

This clonotype was observed many times. The V gene is TRBV28, the J gene TRBJ1-6, with unresolved D. CDR3 size: 14 residues. The germline V and J ends were trimmed by 7 bases and 10 bases, with 17 bases remaining between them. CDR1 MDHEN and CDR2 SYDVKM come from the germline V gene. For the CDR3, the DNA is TGTGCCAGCACCTTGGTAGCGGGCTCCTCACCCCTCCACTTT. Protein sequence: CASTLVAGSSPLHF. Using reference TRBV28 and TRBJ1-6 for the parts outside the CDR3, the full variable domain is DVKVTQSSRYLVKRTGEKVFLECVQDMDHENMFWYRQDPGLGLRLIYFSYDVKMKEKGDIPEGYSVSREKKERFSLILESASTNQTSMYLCASTLVAGSSPLHFGNGTRLTVT.

This clonotype has only a few counts. The V gene is TRBV5-4, the J gene TRBJ2-5; possible D gene TRBD2, 5 bases. The CDR3 has 15 amino acids. V lost 4 bases and J 5 bases, leaving 18 bases between the germline ends. Germline V lookup: CDR1 SGHNT, CDR2 YYREEE (reference sequence). DNA of the CDR3: TGTGCCAGCAGCCTCCTTCTATCCGGGGTGGAGACCCAGTACTTC. This sequence encodes CASSLLLSGVETQYF.